The clone carrying this TCR beta chain was observed a few times. This entry comes from a study of blood T cell repertoires in COVID-19. The table came from immunoSEQ multiplex PCR; TCRdb's copy has only in-frame clones and leaves some out. The data show 250,000 to 350,000 clones, about nine tenths seen once. Germline loops: CDR1 LGHNA, CDR2 YSLEER. The CDR3 spans 15 residues. Unmatched junction bases numbered 5, after V lost 4 bases and J lost 0 bases. The chain links TRBV4-3 to TRBJ2-7; TRBD1 agrees at 8 bases. Sample: peripheral blood. The source is a woman in her 30s with COVID-19, enrolled during active disease. In nucleotides, the CDR3 is TGCGCCAGCAGCCTGGGACAGGCGAGCTCCTACGAGCAGTACTTC. The encoded protein is CASSLGQASSYEQYF.